The entry below gives a single TCR beta chain sequence along with its context. The sample comes from a study of blood T cell repertoires in COVID-19. On the study more broadly: From the United States, Italy and Spain came samples of acute and convalescent COVID-19. Sources were T cells, B-cell-depleted T cells, or PBMCs; the material itself was cDNA or gDNA.

One Seattle source followed patients from active infection through their disease course. Methods used by the authors: Reference gene primer amplification gave estimated nucleated cell counts. This table comes from immunoSEQ multiplex PCR, and its TCRdb copy is limited to in-frame clones, with some not included. The V and J calls and the clone size are those of that table, but D and trimming were determined from the DNA. The sample consists of fewer than 200,000 clones, roughly 87% of them appearing once. Germline values: CDR1 SGHTA, CDR2 FQGNSA. V lost 1 base to trimming and J lost 1 base; unmatched junction nucleotides: 7. The CDR3 runs to 16 residues.

The sequencing input was peripheral blood. This clonotype was obtained from a woman between 70 and 85 years old with COVID-19, enrolled during active disease. The chain is built from TRBV7-2 and TRBJ2-7, with TRBD2 matching over 7 bases. CDR3 amino acids: CASSLGLWEGSYEQYF. CDR3 in DNA: TGTGCCAGCAGCTTAGGATTGTGGGAGGGATCCTACGAGCAGTACTTC.